The T cell receptor (beta chain) under discussion was sequenced for a study of blood T cell repertoires in COVID-19. Study-level background: Italy, Spain and the United States were the sources of the convalescent and acute COVID-19 samples.

Cohort placement rested on clinical history that participants reported themselves. This clone was observed a handful of times. Sequencing was performed with immunoSEQ multiplex PCR; in TCRdb, only in-frame clones are kept and a portion is missing. The sample has about 220,000 clones, 82% seen once; the top ten hold about 3.7%. Material for sequencing was PBMCs or T cells enriched from blood (not recorded which). This TCR was sampled from a woman aged 55 to 70 who had recovered from COVID-19.

CDR3 protein: CATSTGPVLYGYTF. CDR3 DNA: TGTGCCACCAGTACAGGGCCGGTCCTTTATGGCTACACCTTC. The chain recombines TRBV24-1 with TRBJ1-2, with D possibly TRBD1 on 6 matching bases. CDR3 size: 14 residues. The germline gives CDR1 KGHDR, CDR2 SFDVKD. V gave up 6 bases and J gave up 5 bases, with 15 bases separating them.